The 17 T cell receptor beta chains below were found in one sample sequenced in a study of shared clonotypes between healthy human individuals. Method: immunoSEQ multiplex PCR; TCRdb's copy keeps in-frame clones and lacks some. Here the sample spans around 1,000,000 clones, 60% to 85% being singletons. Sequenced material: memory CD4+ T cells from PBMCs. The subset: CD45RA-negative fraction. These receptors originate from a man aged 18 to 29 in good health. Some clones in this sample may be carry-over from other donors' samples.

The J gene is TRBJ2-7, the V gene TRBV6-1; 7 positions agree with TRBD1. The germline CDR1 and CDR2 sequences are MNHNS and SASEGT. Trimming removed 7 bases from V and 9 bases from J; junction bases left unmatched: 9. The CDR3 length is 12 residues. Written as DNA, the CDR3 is TGTGCCAGCATCGACAGGGCTGCGGGGCAGTACTTC. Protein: CASIDRAAGQYF.

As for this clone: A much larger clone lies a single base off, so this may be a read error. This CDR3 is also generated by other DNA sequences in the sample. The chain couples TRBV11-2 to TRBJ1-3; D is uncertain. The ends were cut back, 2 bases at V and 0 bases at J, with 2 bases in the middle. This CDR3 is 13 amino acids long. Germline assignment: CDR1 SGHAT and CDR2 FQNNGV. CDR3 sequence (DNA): TGTGCCAGCAGCTTAACCTCTGGAAACACCATATATTTT. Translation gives CASSLTSGNTIYF. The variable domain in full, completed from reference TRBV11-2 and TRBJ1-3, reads EAGVAQSPRYKIIEKRQSVAFWCNPISGHATLYWYQQILGQGPKLLIQFQNNGVVDDSQLPKDRFSAERLKGVDSTLKIQPAKLEDSAVYLCASSLTSGNTIYFGEGSWLTVV.

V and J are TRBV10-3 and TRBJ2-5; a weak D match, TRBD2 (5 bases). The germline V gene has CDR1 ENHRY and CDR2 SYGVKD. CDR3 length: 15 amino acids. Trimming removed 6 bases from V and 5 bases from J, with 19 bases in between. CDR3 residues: CAISRGILVGETQYF. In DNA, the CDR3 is TGTGCCATCAGCCGGGGTATACTGGTAGGGGAGACCCAGTACTTC.

The CDR3: CASSLLGDEQFF. The CDR3, as DNA: TGTGCCAGCAGTTTATTGGGGGACGAGCAGTTCTTC. The rearrangement uses TRBV27 and TRBJ2-1; TRBD1 or TRBD2 may be the D gene (5 bases each). Germline CDR1 MNHEY, CDR2 SMNVEV (reference sequence). The CDR3 consists of 12 residues. Trimming stripped 1 base from V and 10 bases from J, with 8 bases between.

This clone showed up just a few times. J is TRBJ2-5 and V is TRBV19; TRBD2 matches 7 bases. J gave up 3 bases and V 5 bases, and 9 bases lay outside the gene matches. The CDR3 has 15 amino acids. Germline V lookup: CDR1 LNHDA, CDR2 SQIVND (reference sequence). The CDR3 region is CASSRLDGGKETQYF. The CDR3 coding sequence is TGTGCCAGTAGTCGCCTAGACGGGGGGAAAGAGACCCAGTACTTC.

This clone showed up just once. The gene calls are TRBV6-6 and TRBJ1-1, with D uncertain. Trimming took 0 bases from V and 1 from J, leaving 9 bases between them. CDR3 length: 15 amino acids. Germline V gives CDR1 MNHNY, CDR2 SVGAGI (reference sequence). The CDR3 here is CASSYSGQRNTEAFF. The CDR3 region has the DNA TGTGCCAGCAGTTACTCGGGCCAAAGGAACACTGAAGCTTTCTTT.

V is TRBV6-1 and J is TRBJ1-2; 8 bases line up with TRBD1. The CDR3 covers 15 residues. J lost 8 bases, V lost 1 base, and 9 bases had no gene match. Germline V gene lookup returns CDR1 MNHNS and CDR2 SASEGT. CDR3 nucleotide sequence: TGTGCCAGCAGTGAAGGGACAGGGAAGATCGAGGGCTACACCTTC. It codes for CASSEGTGKIEGYTF.

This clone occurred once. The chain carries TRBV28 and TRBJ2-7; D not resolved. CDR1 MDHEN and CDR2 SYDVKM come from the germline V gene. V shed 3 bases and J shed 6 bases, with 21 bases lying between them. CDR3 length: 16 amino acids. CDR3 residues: CASSFLYLARLGEQYF. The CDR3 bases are TGTGCCAGCAGTTTTCTATATTTAGCAAGATTGGGCGAGCAGTACTTC.

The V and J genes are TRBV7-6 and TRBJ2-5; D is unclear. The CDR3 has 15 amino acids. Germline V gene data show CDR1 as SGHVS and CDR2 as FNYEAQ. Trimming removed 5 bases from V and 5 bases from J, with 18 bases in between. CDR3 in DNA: TGTGCCAGCAGCATTTGGACCGGGTTTGGCGAGACCCAGTACTTC. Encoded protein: CASSIWTGFGETQYF.

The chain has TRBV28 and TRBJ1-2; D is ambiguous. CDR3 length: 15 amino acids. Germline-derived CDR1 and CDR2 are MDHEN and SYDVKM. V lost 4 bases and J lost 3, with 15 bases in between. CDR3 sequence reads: CASSSRAERHYGYTF. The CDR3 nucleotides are TGTGCCAGCAGTTCTCGCGCGGAAAGGCACTATGGCTACACCTTC.

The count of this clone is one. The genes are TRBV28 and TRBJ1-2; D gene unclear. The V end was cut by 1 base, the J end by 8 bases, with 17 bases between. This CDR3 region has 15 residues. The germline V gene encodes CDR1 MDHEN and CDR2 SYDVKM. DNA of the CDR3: TGTGCCAGCAGTTTATCGGCGGTGGCCTTTGGAGGCTACACCTTC. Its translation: CASSLSAVAFGGYTF.

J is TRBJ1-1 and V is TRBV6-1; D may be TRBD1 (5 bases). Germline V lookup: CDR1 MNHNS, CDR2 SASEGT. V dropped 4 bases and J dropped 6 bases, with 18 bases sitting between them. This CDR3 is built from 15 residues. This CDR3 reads CASSVVIRAAAEAFF. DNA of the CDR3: TGTGCCAGCAGTGTAGTGATCAGGGCAGCAGCTGAAGCTTTCTTT.

CDR3 loop: CASSPFGVFDGYTF. The DNA for the CDR3 is TGTGCCAGCAGCCCTTTCGGGGTGTTTGATGGCTACACCTTC. The genes are TRBV7-8 and TRBJ1-2; D is undetermined. Trimming cost V 5 bases and J 6 bases, with 16 bases left between them. This CDR3 comprises 14 residues. Germline V lookup: CDR1 SGHVS, CDR2 FQNEAQ. Complete variable domain (other parts from reference TRBV7-8 and TRBJ1-2): GAGVSQSPRYKVAKRGQDVALRCDPISGHVSLFWYQQALGQGPEFLTYFQNEAQLDKSGLPSDRFFAERPEGSVSTLKIQRTQQEDSAVYLCASSPFGVFDGYTFGSGTRLTVV.

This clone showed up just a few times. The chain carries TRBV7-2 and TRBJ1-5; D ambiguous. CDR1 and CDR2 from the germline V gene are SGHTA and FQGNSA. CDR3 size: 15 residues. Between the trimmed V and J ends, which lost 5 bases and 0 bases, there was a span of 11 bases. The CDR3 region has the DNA TGTGCCAGCAGCGGGAATAGCAATAGCAATCAGCCCCAGCATTTT. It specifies CASSGNSNSNQPQHF.

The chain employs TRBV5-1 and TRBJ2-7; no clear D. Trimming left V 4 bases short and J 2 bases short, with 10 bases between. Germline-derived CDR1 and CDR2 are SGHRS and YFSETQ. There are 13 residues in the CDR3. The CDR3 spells CASSRSTAYEQYF. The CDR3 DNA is TGCGCCAGCAGCCGCTCCACCGCCTACGAGCAGTACTTC.

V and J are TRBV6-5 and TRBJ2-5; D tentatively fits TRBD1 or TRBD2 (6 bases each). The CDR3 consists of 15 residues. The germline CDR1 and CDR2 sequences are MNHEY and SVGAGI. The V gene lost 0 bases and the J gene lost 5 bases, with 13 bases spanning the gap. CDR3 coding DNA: TGTGCCAGCAGTTACTCAGTGGGGGGCGCGGAGACCCAGTACTTC. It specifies CASSYSVGGAETQYF.

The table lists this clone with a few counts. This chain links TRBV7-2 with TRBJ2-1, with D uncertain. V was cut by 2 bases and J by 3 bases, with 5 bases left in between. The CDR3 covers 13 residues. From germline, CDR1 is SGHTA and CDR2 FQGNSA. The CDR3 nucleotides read TGTGCCAGCAGCTTATCCGGCTACAATGAGCAGTTCTTC. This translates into CASSLSGYNEQFF.